This passage covers 21 T cell receptor beta chains from one sample sequenced in a study of shared clonotypes between healthy human individuals. Sequencing was performed with immunoSEQ multiplex PCR; in TCRdb, only in-frame clones are kept and a portion is missing. The sample yields 1,100,000 or so clones, about 84% seen once. Sequenced input: memory CD4+ T cells from PBMCs. The sample's subset: CD45RA-negative fraction. These receptors all come from a man aged 18 to 35 in good health. Some clones in this sample may be carry-over from other donors' samples.

This clone was counted a single time. The chain has TRBV7-9 and TRBJ1-5; D call uncertain. The CDR3 length is 13 residues. V dropped 1 base and J dropped 7 bases, with 8 bases sitting between them. Germline CDR1 and CDR2: SEHNR and FQNEAQ (reference sequence). The CDR3 reads CASSLGAIQPQHF. In nucleotides, the CDR3 is TGTGCCAGCAGCTTAGGGGCGATCCAGCCCCAGCATTTT.

The V call is TRBV6-5, the J call TRBJ2-7, with 7 bases identical to TRBD2. Germline V lookup: CDR1 MNHEY, CDR2 SVGAGI. Unmatched junction bases numbered 6, after V lost 4 bases and J lost 0 bases. This CDR3 has 15 amino acids. The CDR3 loop is CASSSLAGRSYEQYF. The CDR3 DNA is TGTGCCAGCAGTTCCTTAGCGGGCCGCTCCTACGAGCAGTACTTC.

The chain uses TRBV29-1 and TRBJ2-5, with D unclear. Germline values: CDR1 SQVTM, CDR2 ANQGSEA. The CDR3 has 13 amino acids. Trimming took off 6 bases at V and 1 base at J, with 12 bases between the two ends. The CDR3 sequence is CSVDKNIQETQYF. Written as DNA, the CDR3 is TGCAGCGTCGATAAGAACATCCAAGAGACCCAGTACTTC.

The chain joins TRBV23-1 to TRBJ2-7, with D perhaps matching TRBD1 or TRBD2 (5 bases each). TRBV23-1 is flagged as an ORF with uncertain function. V was cut by 8 bases and J by 2 bases, with 10 bases left in between. The CDR3 has 12 amino acids. This CDR3 reads CASGGPTYEQYF. CDR3 DNA: TGCGCCAGCGGGGGACCCACCTACGAGCAGTACTTC.

The chain links TRBV27 to TRBJ1-5; D is perhaps TRBD1 (5 bases). The CDR3 has 17 amino acids. Germline assignment: CDR1 MNHEY and CDR2 SMNVEV (reference sequence). V lost 0 bases and J lost 0, with 12 bases in between. The DNA of the CDR3 is TGTGCCAGCAGTTTATCCTTTCGAGGGGTTAGCAATCAGCCCCAGCATTTT. Translating gives CASSLSFRGVSNQPQHF.

This chain connects TRBV6-6 to TRBJ2-3, with 16 bases lining up with TRBD2. With 6 bases clipped from V and 4 bases from J, the junction kept 4 bases outside the gene matches. CDR3 size: 16 residues. In germline, CDR1 is MNHNY, CDR2 SVGAGI (reference sequence). In nucleotides, the CDR3 is TGTGCCAGCAGGGGACTAGCGGGAGGGCCGGCAGATACGCAGTATTTT. Its translation is CASRGLAGGPADTQYF.

The chain carries TRBV28 and TRBJ2-1, with D possibly TRBD1 on 5 matching bases. CDR1 MDHEN and CDR2 SYDVKM come from the germline V gene. CDR3 length equals 14 residues. The V gene lost 5 bases and the J gene lost 6 bases, with 14 bases spanning the gap. CDR3 region: CASSGRKGVNEQFF. In nucleotides, the CDR3 is TGTGCCAGCAGTGGGCGGAAAGGGGTCAATGAGCAGTTCTTC. The whole variable domain, remainder taken from reference TRBV28 and TRBJ2-1, is DVKVTQSSRYLVKRTGEKVFLECVQDMDHENMFWYRQDPGLGLRLIYFSYDVKMKEKGDIPEGYSVSREKKERFSLILESASTNQTSMYLCASSGRKGVNEQFFGPGTRLTVL.

This clone appeared a single time. The chain is built from TRBV5-1 and TRBJ1-1; perhaps TRBD1 as D (5 bases). From germline, CDR1 is SGHRS and CDR2 YFSETQ. The CDR3 runs 15 residues. With 2 bases removed from V and 0 bases from J, the gap between germline ends came to 11 bases. This CDR3 is CASSFTTDMNTEAFF. CDR3 sequence (DNA): TGCGCCAGCAGCTTCACGACGGACATGAACACTGAAGCTTTCTTT.

The chain uses TRBV15 and TRBJ2-7; D perhaps matches TRBD1 (7 bases). Between the trimmed V and J ends, which lost 1 base and 4 bases, there was a span of 17 bases. The CDR3 totals 16 residues. Germline V gene lookup returns CDR1 LNHNV and CDR2 YYDKDF (reference sequence). The CDR3 is CATSRVRTGGLYEQYF. The CDR3 nucleotides read TGTGCCACCAGCAGAGTCAGGACAGGAGGGCTTTACGAGCAGTACTTC. Supplemented by reference TRBV15 and TRBJ2-7, the full variable domain reads DAMVIQNPRYQVTQFGKPVTLSCSQTLNHNVMYWYQQKSSQAPKLLFHYYDKDFNNEADTPDNFQSRRPNTSFCFLDIRSPGLGDTAMYLCATSRVRTGGLYEQYFGPGTRLTVT.

The CDR3, as DNA: TGTGCCAGCAGCTCACCGGGACAGGGGTCCGATGGGAACACCGGGGAGCTGTTTTTT. Its protein is CASSSPGQGSDGNTGELFF. The chain couples TRBV5-6 to TRBJ2-2; TRBD1 matches 10 bases. This CDR3 is 19 amino acids long. J gave up 1 base and V 3 bases, and 12 bases lay outside the gene matches. Germline V gives CDR1 SGHDT, CDR2 YYEEEE.

This sequence joins TRBV5-1 and TRBJ2-1; no definite D call. The V gene's germline CDR1 is SGHRS and CDR2 YFSETQ. V lost 1 base to trimming and J lost 4 bases, with 6 bases between them. There are 13 residues in the CDR3. CDR3 in DNA: TGCGCCAGCAGCTTGACCGAATACAATGAGCAGTTCTTC. This sequence encodes CASSLTEYNEQFF.

The chain combines TRBV2 with TRBJ1-2; 9 bases agree with TRBD1. The CDR3 consists of 15 residues. Germline V lookup: CDR1 SNHLY, CDR2 FYNNEI. Trimming removed 1 base from V and 4 bases from J; junction bases left unmatched: 4. CDR3 sequence: CASSEEGTGTYGYTF. The CDR3 nucleotides are TGTGCCAGCAGTGAAGAGGGGACAGGGACCTATGGCTACACCTTC.

The chain has TRBV6-1 and TRBJ1-2, with D uncertain. Germline V gene sequence: CDR1 MNHNS, CDR2 SASEGT. Deletions cut 8 bases from V and 4 bases from J, with 5 bases between. CDR3 length: 10 residues. The chain's CDR3 is CASLGYGYTF. Written as DNA, the CDR3 is TGTGCCAGCCTCGGCTATGGCTACACCTTC.

The chain carries TRBV5-4 and TRBJ1-2; tentatively, D is TRBD1 (5 bases). The length of the CDR3 is 15 residues. Trimming removed 0 bases from V and 5 bases from J, with 14 bases in between. In germline, CDR1 is SGHNT, CDR2 YYREEE (reference sequence). As DNA, the CDR3 is TGTGCCAGCAGCTTGGATCCGGGGCCGATGTATGGCTACACCTTC. It encodes CASSLDPGPMYGYTF.

The chain's CDR3 is CASTSRSASGSPYEQYF. For the CDR3, the DNA is TGTGCCAGTACCTCAAGATCGGCTAGCGGGTCACCCTACGAGCAGTACTTC. The V gene is TRBV19, the J gene TRBJ2-7; 8 bases fit TRBD2. The CDR3 runs to 17 residues. The germline gives CDR1 LNHDA, CDR2 SQIVND (reference sequence). J was trimmed by 2 bases and V by 7 bases; bases with no gene match: 16.

This clone was observed once. This rearrangement joins TRBV18 to TRBJ2-1; 7 nucleotides match TRBD2. With 4 bases clipped from V and 12 bases from J, the junction kept 15 bases outside the gene matches. Looked up from germline, CDR1 is KGHSH and CDR2 is LQKENI. The CDR3 runs 15 residues. This CDR3 reads CASSQGGGGAIGQFF. The CDR3 coding sequence is TGTGCCAGCTCACAGGGCGGCGGGGGAGCAATAGGGCAGTTCTTC.

V is TRBV13 and J is TRBJ2-7, with D unclear. With 1 base removed from V and 0 bases from J, the gap between germline ends came to 10 bases. The CDR3 has 15 residues. The germline V gene encodes CDR1 PRHDT and CDR2 FYEKMQ (reference sequence). The CDR3 nucleotides read TGTGCCAGCAGCTTAGTGGGGTTAAGCTCCTACGAGCAGTACTTC. Its translation is CASSLVGLSSYEQYF.

The chain has TRBV4-1 and TRBJ2-7; 8 bases line up with TRBD1. The length of the CDR3 is 15 residues. The J segment lost 3 bases and the V segment lost 4 bases, leaving 8 bases of the junction unmatched. Germline CDR1 and CDR2: MGHRA and YSYEKL. In DNA, the CDR3 is TGCGCCAGCAGCCTTAACCCGACAGGGGTCTACGAGCAGTACTTC. Amino acids: CASSLNPTGVYEQYF.

The chain links TRBV28 to TRBJ2-5; D is unresolved. The V gene lost 9 bases and the J gene lost 5 bases, with 10 bases spanning the gap. Looked up from germline, CDR1 is MDHEN and CDR2 is SYDVKM. The CDR3 is made up of 11 amino acids. The CDR3 is CASGIGETQYF. The CDR3 DNA is TGTGCCAGTGGTATAGGGGAGACCCAGTACTTC.

Points on this clone: Additional DNA sequences in this sample encode the identical CDR3. The chain combines TRBV10-3 with TRBJ2-1, with D uncertain. CDR3 length: 11 amino acids. The ends were cut back, 6 bases at V and 6 bases at J, with 6 bases in the middle. Germline lookup yields CDR1 ENHRY and CDR2 SYGVKD. The CDR3 sequence: CAISESNEQFF. CDR3 coding DNA: TGTGCCATCAGCGAGAGCAATGAGCAGTTCTTC.

The chain joins TRBV6-5 to TRBJ1-1; D is ambiguous. The CDR3 is 15 residues long. The ends were cut back, 4 bases at V and 1 base at J, with 13 bases in the middle. Germline CDR1 and CDR2: MNHEY and SVGAGI. CDR3 protein: CASSSYTGGNTEAFF. The CDR3 DNA sequence: TGTGCCAGCAGTTCCTACACGGGAGGGAACACTGAAGCTTTCTTT.